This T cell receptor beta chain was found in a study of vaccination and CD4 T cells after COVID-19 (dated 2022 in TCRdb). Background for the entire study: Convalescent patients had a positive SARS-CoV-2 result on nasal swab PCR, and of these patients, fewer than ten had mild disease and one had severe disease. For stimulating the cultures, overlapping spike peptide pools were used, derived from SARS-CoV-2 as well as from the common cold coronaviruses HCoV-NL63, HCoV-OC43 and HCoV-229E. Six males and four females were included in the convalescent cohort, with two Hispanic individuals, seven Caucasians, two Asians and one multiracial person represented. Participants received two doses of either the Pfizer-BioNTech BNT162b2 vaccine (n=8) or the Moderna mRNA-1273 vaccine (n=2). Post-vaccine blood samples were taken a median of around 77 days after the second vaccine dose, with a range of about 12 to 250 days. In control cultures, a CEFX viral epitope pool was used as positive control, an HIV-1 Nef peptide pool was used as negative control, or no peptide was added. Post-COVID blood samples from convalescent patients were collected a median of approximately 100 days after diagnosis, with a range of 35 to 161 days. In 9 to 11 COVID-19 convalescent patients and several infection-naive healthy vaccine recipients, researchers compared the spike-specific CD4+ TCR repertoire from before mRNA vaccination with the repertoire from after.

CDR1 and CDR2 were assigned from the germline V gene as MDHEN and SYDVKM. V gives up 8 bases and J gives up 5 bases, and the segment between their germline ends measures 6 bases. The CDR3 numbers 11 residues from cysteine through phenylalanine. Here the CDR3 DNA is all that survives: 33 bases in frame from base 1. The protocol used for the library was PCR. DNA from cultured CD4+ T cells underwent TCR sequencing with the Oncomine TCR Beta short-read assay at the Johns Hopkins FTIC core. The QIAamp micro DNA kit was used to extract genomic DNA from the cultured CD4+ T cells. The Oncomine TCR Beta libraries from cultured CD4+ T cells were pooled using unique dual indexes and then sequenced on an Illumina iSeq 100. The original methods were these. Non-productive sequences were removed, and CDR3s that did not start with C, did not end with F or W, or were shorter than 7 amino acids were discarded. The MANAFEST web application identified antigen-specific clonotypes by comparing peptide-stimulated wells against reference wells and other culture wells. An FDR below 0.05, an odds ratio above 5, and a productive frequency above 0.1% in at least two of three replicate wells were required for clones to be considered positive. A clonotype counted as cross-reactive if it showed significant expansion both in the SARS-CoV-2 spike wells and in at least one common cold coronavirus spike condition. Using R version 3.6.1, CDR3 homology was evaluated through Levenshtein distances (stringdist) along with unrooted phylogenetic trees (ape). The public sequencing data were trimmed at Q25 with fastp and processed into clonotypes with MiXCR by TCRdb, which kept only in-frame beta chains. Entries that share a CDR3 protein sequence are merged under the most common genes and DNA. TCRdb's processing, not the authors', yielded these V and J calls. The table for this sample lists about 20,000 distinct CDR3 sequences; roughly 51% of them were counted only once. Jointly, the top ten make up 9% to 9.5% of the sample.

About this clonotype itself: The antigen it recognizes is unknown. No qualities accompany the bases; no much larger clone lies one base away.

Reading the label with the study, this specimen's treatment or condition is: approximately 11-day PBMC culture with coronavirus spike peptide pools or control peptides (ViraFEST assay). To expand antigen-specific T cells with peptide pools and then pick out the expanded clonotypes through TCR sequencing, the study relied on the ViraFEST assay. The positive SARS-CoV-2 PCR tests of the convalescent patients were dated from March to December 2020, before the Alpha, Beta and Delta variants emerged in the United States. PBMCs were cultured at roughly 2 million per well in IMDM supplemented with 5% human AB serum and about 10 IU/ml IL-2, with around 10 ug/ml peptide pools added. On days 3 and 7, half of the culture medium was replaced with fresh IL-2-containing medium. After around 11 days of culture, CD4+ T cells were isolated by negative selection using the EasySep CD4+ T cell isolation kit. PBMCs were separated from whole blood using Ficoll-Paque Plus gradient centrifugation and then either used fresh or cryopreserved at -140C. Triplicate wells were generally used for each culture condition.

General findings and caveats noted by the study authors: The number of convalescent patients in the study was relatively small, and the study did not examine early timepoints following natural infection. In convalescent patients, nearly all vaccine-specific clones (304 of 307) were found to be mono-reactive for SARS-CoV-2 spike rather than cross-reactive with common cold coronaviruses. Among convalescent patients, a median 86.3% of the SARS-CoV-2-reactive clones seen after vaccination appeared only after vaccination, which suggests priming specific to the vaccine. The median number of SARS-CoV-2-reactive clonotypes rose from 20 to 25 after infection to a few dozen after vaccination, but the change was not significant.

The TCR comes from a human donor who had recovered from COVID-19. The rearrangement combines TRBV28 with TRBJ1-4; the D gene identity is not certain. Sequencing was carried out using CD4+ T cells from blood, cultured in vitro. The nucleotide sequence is TGTGCCAGCGGCCTAAATGAAAAACTGTTTTTT. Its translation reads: CASGLNEKLFF.